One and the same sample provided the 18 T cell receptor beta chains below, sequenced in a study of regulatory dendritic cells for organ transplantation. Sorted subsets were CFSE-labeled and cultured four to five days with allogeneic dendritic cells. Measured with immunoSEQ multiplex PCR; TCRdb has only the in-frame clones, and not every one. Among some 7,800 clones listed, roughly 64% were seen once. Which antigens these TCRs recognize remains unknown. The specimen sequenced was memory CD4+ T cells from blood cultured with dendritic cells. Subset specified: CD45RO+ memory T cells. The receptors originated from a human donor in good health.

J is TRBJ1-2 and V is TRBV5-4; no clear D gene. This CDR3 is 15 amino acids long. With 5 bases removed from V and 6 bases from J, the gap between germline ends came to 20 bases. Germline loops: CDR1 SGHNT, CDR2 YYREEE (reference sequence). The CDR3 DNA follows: TGTGCCAGCAGGAGGGTAGGACCCATAAAGGATGGCTACACCTTC. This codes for CASRRVGPIKDGYTF.

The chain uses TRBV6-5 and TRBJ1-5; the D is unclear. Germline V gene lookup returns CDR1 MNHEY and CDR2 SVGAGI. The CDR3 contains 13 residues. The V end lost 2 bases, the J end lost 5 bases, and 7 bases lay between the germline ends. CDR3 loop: CASSYESYQPQHF. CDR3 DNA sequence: TGTGCCAGCAGTTACGAGTCCTATCAGCCCCAGCATTTT.

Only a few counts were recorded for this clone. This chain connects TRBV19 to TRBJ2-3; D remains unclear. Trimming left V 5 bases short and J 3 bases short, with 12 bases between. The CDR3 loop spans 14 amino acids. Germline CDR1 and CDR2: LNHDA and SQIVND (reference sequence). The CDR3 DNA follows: TGTGCCAGTAGTTCCCGACTCATTACAGATACGCAGTATTTT. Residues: CASSSRLITDTQYF.

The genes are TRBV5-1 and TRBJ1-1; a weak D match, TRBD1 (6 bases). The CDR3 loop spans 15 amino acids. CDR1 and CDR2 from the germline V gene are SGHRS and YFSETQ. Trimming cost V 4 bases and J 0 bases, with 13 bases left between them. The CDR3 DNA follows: TGCGCCAGCAGCCCCCCCGACAGGATGAACACTGAAGCTTTCTTT. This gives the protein CASSPPDRMNTEAFF.

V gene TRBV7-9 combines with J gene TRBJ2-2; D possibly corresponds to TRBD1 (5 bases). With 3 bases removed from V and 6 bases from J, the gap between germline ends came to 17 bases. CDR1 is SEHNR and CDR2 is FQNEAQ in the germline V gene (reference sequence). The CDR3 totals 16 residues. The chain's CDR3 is CASSFGPGSTAGELFF. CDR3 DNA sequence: TGTGCCAGCAGCTTTGGTCCAGGGTCTACCGCCGGGGAGCTGTTTTTT.

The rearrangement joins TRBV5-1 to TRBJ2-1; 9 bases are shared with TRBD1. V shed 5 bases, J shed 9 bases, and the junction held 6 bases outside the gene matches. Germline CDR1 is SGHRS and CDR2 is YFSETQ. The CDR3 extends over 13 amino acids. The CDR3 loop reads CASRYDRGSEQFF. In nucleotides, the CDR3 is TGCGCCAGCAGATACGACAGGGGGAGTGAGCAGTTCTTC.

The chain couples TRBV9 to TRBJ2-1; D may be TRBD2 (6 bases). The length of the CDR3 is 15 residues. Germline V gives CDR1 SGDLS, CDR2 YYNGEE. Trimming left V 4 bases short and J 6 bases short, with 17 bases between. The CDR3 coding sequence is TGTGCCAGCAGCTTATATGGGGGACTCGGCAATGAGCAGTTCTTC. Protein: CASSLYGGLGNEQFF. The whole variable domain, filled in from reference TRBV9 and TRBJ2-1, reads DSGVTQTPKHLITATGQRVTLRCSPRSGDLSVYWYQQSLDQGLQFLIQYYNGEERAKGNILERFSAQQFPDLHSELNLSSLELGDSALYFCASSLYGGLGNEQFFGPGTRLTVL.

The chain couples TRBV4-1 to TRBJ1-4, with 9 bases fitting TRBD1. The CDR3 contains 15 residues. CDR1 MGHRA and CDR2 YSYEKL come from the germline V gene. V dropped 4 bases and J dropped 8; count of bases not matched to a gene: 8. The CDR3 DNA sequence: TGCGCCAGCAGCCCTAGGGACAGGGAGCAGGAAAAACTGTTTTTT. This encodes CASSPRDREQEKLFF.

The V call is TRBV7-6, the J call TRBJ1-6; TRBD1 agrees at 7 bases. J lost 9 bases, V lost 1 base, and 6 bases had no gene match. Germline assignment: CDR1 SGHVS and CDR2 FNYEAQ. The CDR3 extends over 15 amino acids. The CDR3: CASSLETGLSSPLHF. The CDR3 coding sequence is TGTGCCAGCAGCTTAGAGACAGGGCTCAGTTCACCCCTCCACTTT.

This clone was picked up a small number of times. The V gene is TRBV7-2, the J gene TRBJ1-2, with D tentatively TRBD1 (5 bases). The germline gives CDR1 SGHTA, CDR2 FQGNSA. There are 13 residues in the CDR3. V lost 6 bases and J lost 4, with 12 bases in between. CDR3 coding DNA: TGTGCCAGCAGTCTAAGCAGGGTCTATGGCTACACCTTC. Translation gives CASSLSRVYGYTF. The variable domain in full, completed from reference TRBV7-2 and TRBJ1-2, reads GAGVSQSPSNKVTEKGKDVELRCDPISGHTALYWYRQSLGQGLEFLIYFQGNSAPDKSGLPSDRFSAERTGGSVSTLTIQRTQQEDSAVYLCASSLSRVYGYTFGSGTRLTVV.

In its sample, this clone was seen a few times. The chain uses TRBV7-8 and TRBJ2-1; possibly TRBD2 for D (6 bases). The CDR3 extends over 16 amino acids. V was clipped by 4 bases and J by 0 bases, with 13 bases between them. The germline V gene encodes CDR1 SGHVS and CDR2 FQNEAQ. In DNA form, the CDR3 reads TGTGCCAGCAGCTGGGGCGGGGCGAGCTCCTACAATGAGCAGTTCTTC. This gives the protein CASSWGGASSYNEQFF.

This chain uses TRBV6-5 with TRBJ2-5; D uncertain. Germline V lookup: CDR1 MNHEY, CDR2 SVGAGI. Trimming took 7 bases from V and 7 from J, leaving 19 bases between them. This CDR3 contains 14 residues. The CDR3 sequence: CASTEPGPRGTQYF. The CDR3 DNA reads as TGTGCCAGCACCGAACCAGGCCCCCGTGGGACCCAGTACTTC.

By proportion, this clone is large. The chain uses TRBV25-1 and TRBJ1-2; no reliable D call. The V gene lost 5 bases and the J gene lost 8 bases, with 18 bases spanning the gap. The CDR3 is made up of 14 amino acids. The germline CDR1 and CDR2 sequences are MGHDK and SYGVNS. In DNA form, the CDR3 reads TGTGCCAGCAGTCTGAATACGGGTTTTCGAGGCTACACCTTC. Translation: CASSLNTGFRGYTF.

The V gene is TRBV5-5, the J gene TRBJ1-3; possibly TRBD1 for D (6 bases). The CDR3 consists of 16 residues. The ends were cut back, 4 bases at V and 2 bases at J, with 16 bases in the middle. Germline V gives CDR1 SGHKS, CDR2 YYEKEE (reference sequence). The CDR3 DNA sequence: TGTGCCAGCAGCCTGAGTACAGGGAGTGCTGGAAACACCATATATTTT. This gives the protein CASSLSTGSAGNTIYF. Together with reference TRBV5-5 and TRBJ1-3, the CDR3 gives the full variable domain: DAGVTQSPTHLIKTRGQQVTLRCSPISGHKSVSWYQQVLGQGPQFIFQYYEKEERGRGNFPDRFSARQFPNYSSELNVNALLLGDSALYLCASSLSTGSAGNTIYFGEGSWLTVV.

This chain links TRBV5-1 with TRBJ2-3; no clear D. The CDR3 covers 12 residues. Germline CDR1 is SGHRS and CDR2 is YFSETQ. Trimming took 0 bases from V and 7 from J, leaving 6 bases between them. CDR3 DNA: TGCGCCAGCAGCTTGGACTACAATACGCAGTATTTT. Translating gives CASSLDYNTQYF.

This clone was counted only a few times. This CDR3 is CAIRTGGGNTGELFF. CDR3 sequence (DNA): TGTGCCATCAGGACAGGGGGCGGCAACACCGGGGAGCTGTTTTTT. The chain uses TRBV10-3 and TRBJ2-2, with 10 bases that match TRBD1. CDR1 and CDR2 (germline): ENHRY, SYGVKD. This CDR3 has 15 residues. V was pared by 6 bases and J by 2 bases, with 3 bases of the junction left unmatched.

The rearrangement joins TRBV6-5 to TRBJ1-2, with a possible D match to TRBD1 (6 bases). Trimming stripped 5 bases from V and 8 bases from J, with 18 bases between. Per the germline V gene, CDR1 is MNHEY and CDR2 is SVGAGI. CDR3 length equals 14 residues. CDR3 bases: TGTGCCAGCAGTCCTACCCGGCCAGGGGCGGGCTACACCTTC. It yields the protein CASSPTRPGAGYTF.

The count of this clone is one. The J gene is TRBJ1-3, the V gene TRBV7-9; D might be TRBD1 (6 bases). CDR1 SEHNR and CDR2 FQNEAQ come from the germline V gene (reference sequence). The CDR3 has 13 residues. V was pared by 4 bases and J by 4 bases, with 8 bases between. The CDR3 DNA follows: TGTGCCAGCAGCTCAGGGGTAGGAAACACCATATATTTT. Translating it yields CASSSGVGNTIYF.